This T cell receptor beta chain was profiled in a study of T cells in Graves' hyperthyroidism and ophthalmopathy. RNA transcripts served as the template for amplifying TCR beta CDR3 regions. The HTBI primer set was used in a first-round RT-PCR of the TCR CDR3. MiXCR was run by TCRdb on the multiplex PCR reads, yielding one entry per CDR3 protein. Here the sample spans 550,000 to 700,000 distinct CDR3 sequences, roughly 15% being singletons. Losses at the gene ends were 5 bases for V and 6 bases for J; bases not matched to a gene: 4. Germline V CDR1 and CDR2: SEHNR, FQNEAQ (reference sequence). The CDR3 spans 14 residues. Each ophthalmopathy patient scored at least 3 on the Clinical Activity Score and at least 4 on NOSPECS grade, with duration under 3 months. For the diagnoses, clinical symptoms, serum thyroxine and TRAb, thyroid ultrasound and orbital computed tomography were used.

The chain combines TRBV7-9 with TRBJ1-6; TRBD1 aligns across 7 bases. The sequence derives from a woman in her thirties or forties with Graves' ophthalmopathy. Sequencing was performed on blood. The CDR3 region is CASSPGQINSPLHF. CDR3 nucleotide sequence: TGTGCCAGCAGCCCGGGACAGATTAATTCACCCCTCCACTTT. Full variable domain (rest looked up from reference TRBV7-9 and TRBJ1-6): DTGVSQNPRHKITKRGQNVTFRCDPISEHNRLYWYRQTLGQGPEFLTYFQNEAQLEKSRLLSDRFSAERPKGSFSTLEIQRTEQGDSAMYLCASSPGQINSPLHFGNGTRLTVT.